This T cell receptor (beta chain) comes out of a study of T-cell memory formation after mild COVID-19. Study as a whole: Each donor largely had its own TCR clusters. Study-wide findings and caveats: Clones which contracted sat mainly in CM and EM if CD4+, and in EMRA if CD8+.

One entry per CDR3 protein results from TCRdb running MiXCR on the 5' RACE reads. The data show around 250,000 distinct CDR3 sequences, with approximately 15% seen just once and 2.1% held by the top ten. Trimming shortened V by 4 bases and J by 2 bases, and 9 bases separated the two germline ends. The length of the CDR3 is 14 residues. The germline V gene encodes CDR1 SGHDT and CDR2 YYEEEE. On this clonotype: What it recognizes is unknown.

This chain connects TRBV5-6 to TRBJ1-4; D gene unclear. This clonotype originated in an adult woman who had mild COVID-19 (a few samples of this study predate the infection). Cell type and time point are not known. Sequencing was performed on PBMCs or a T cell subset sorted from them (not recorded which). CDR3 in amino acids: CASSKRRTNEKLFF. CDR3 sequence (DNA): TGTGCCAGCAGCAAGCGGAGGACTAATGAAAAACTGTTTTTT.